This T cell receptor (beta chain) comes out of a study of shared clonotypes between healthy human individuals. About the research overall: Those who served as donors were a couple of women and three men between the ages of 18 and 49. The study used three CD4 naive, three CD4 memory, two CD8 naive and one CD8 memory plate per donor.

The sorted-subset replicate PCRs were given around 200 ng DNA, which is 25,000 to 35,000 T cell genomes. The assay was immunoSEQ multiplex PCR, and TCRdb's table has in-frame clones only and misses some. This table has about 2,200,000 clones, roughly 91% appearing once. Overall study results and limits: Lower generation probabilities were found for non-shared clonotypes than for those shared by all four donors.

The CDR3 length is 13 residues. Germline-derived CDR1 and CDR2 are MNHEY and SVGAGI. The ends were cut back, 0 bases at V and 7 bases at J, with 10 bases in the middle. The naive CD8 population came from CD45RO-negative cells selected for CCR7, without terminally differentiated effector memory CD45RA+ cells. To note about this clone: Antigen: not known.

The chain joins TRBV6-5 to TRBJ2-7; the D is unclear. This sequence was found in a man aged 18 to 30 in good health. Some clones in this sample may be carry-over from other donors' samples. Sequencing input: naive CD8+ T cells from PBMCs. The CDR3: CASSYSNVREQYF. CDR3 nucleotide sequence: TGTGCCAGCAGTTACTCGAACGTACGAGAGCAGTACTTC.